This TCR beta chain was profiled in a study of T cell clones after liver transplantation. Broader study findings: Low donor cell numbers restricted donor-reactive repertoire measurement in two subjects. In 5 of 8 subjects, circulating graft-donor-reactive CD4 TCRbeta sequences fell significantly after transplant.

Data came from immunoSEQ multiplex PCR; TCRdb stores just in-frame clones and leaves some out. The repertoire holds about 76,000 clones, with approximately 87% as singletons. As regards this clone: Its target is unknown.

This clonotype originated in a human patient who received a liver transplant. A share of the T cells may be of graft donor origin. Source: CD4+ T cells from blood, taken at the 22-month timepoint.

CDR3 residues: CASSSPGGLVEKLFF. Here the CDR3 DNA reads TGTGCCAGCAGTTCCCCCGGGGGCCTTGTTGAAAAACTGTTTTTT. V usage is TRBV27 and J usage is TRBJ1-4; maybe TRBD1 (6 bases). The CDR3 sequence is 15 residues long. Germline-derived CDR1 and CDR2 are MNHEY and SMNVEV (reference sequence). V was clipped by 4 bases and J by 7 bases, with 16 bases between them.